This T cell receptor beta chain was identified during a study of PD-1 blockade in mismatch repair-deficient tumors. The germline V gene has CDR1 MGHDK and CDR2 SYGVNS. The CDR3 sequence is 14 residues long. Trimming removed 11 bases at V and 0 bases at J, with 16 bases between. Assay: immunoSEQ multiplex PCR; the TCRdb copy retains only in-frame clones and omits some. This sample has about 40,000 clones, with around 84% found just once. The specimen comprised peripheral blood, sampled 76 weeks after starting pembrolizumab. This clonotype was obtained from an adult with mismatch repair-deficient cancer. V is TRBV25-1 and J is TRBJ1-1; D remains ambiguous. The CDR3 is CALGKPHMNTEAFF. The DNA for the CDR3 is TGTGCCCTTGGGAAACCCCACATGAACACTGAAGCTTTCTTT. The full variable domain, with the rest looked up from reference TRBV25-1 and TRBJ1-1, is EADIYQTPRYLVIGTGKKITLECSQTMGHDKMYWYQQDPGMELHLIHYSYGVNSTEKGDLSSESTVSRIRTEHFPLTLESARPSHTSQYLCALGKPHMNTEAFFGQGTRLTVV.